The 23 T cell receptor beta chains in this list originate from one sample, sequenced in a study of blood T cell repertoires in COVID-19. Measured with immunoSEQ multiplex PCR; TCRdb has only the in-frame clones, and not every one. This table holds over 250,000 clones, about 88% found once. Sequenced input: peripheral blood. These receptor sequences come from a man aged 55 to 70 who had recovered from COVID-19.

The V call is TRBV24-1, the J call TRBJ2-1, with a possible D match to TRBD1 (5 bases). V lost 6 bases, J lost 0 bases, and 14 bases lay in between. Germline V gene sequence: CDR1 KGHDR, CDR2 SFDVKD. The CDR3 is 16 amino acids. The CDR3 DNA reads as TGTGCCACCAGTTCTTCAGGGCCTAGCTCCTACAATGAGCAGTTCTTC. The encoded protein is CATSSSGPSSYNEQFF.

This chain links TRBV3-1 (or the pseudogene TRBV3-2) with TRBJ2-3; the match to TRBD2 covers 13 bases. The CDR3 sequence is 15 residues long. After removal of 1 base from V and 5 bases from J, the junction contained 0 bases not matched to a gene. Germline V gene lookup returns CDR1 LGHDT and CDR2 YNNKEL (reference sequence). The CDR3 protein is CASSQGTSGRDTQYF. The CDR3 coding sequence is TGTGCCAGCAGCCAAGGGACTAGCGGGAGAGATACGCAGTATTTT.

V and J are TRBV5-1 and TRBJ1-4, with TRBD1 matching 7 bases. The trim removed 0 bases at V and 9 bases at J, leaving 2 bases unmatched. The CDR3 has 13 amino acids. Germline assignment: CDR1 SGHRS and CDR2 YFSETQ. The CDR3 coding sequence is TGCGCCAGCAGCTTGGAGGGGGCGCAAAAACTGTTTTTT. It yields the protein CASSLEGAQKLFF.

V usage is TRBV18 and J usage is TRBJ2-7, with 10 bases lining up with TRBD1. Looked up from germline, CDR1 is KGHSH and CDR2 is LQKENI. CDR3 length: 15 residues. J was trimmed by 6 bases and V by 6 bases; bases with no gene match: 11. The CDR3 DNA reads as TGTGCCAGCTCCCATGGGACAGGGGTTGCTGGCGAGCAGTACTTC. Amino acid sequence: CASSHGTGVAGEQYF.

The CDR3 region is CASSPQGYTEAFF. The CDR3 DNA is TGTGCCAGCAGTCCCCAGGGTTACACTGAAGCTTTCTTT. V and J are TRBV12-3 or TRBV12-4 and TRBJ1-1; D possibly corresponds to TRBD1 (5 bases). This CDR3 is built from 13 residues. V lost 5 bases, J lost 3 bases, and 10 bases lay in between.

The sample holds one count of this clone. The CDR3 DNA sequence: TGTGCCAGCAGCTTAGGAGTGTATAGCAATCAGCCCCAGCATTTT. Translated, it gives CASSLGVYSNQPQHF. This sequence joins TRBV5-6 and TRBJ1-5, with no clear D. V was cut by 2 bases and J by 0 bases, with 9 bases left in between. Looked up from germline, CDR1 is SGHDT and CDR2 is YYEEEE. The CDR3 contains 15 residues.

V and J are TRBV6-2 or TRBV6-3 and TRBJ1-5; D not resolved. Germline V gene sequence: CDR1 MNHEY, CDR2 SVGEGT. Trimming removed 3 bases at V and 0 bases at J, with 12 bases between. This CDR3 spans 16 amino acids. Here the CDR3 reads CASSYYPGLSNQPQHF. CDR3 coding DNA: TGTGCCAGCAGTTATTATCCGGGTCTTAGCAATCAGCCCCAGCATTTT.

This clone was detected a few times. The chain employs TRBV7-9 and TRBJ2-7; D perhaps matches TRBD1 (5 bases). Trimming removed 5 bases at V and 3 bases at J, with 17 bases between. CDR3 size: 15 residues. Looked up from germline, CDR1 is SEHNR and CDR2 is FQNEAQ (reference sequence). The CDR3 spells CASSRDRFPYYEQYF. Written as DNA, the CDR3 is TGTGCCAGCAGCCGTGACAGATTCCCATACTACGAGCAGTACTTC.

The V call is TRBV2, the J call TRBJ1-2; no reliable D call. Germline V gene sequence: CDR1 SNHLY, CDR2 FYNNEI. The CDR3 is 12 amino acids. Trimming cost V 11 bases and J 1 base, with 11 bases left between them. CDR3 coding DNA: TGTGCCGGAATAACAGATAACTATGGCTACACCTTC. Translating it yields CAGITDNYGYTF.

The chain couples TRBV19 to TRBJ1-1; D is possibly TRBD1 (5 bases). Trimming stripped 6 bases from V and 0 bases from J, with 8 bases between. CDR3 length equals 13 residues. Germline CDR1 LNHDA, CDR2 SQIVND (reference sequence). The CDR3 DNA sequence: TGTGCCAGTAGAGAACAGGTGAACACTGAAGCTTTCTTT. This sequence encodes CASREQVNTEAFF.

This rearrangement joins TRBV6-5 to TRBJ1-4; D gene uncertain. Germline V CDR1 and CDR2: MNHEY, SVGAGI. V was clipped by 6 bases and J by 5 bases, with 10 bases between them. This CDR3 comprises 13 residues. The CDR3 loop reads CASSPTRNEKLFF. In DNA form, the CDR3 reads TGTGCCAGCAGCCCCACACGAAATGAAAAACTGTTTTTT.

The V and J genes are TRBV7-6 and TRBJ2-3, with 9 bases identical to TRBD2. Germline V gene data show CDR1 as SGHVS and CDR2 as FNYEAQ. There are 16 residues in the CDR3. The V gene end was trimmed by 5 bases and the J gene end by 5 bases; junction bases not matched to a gene: 11. CDR3 sequence: CASSPSVRGGGDTQYF. The DNA for the CDR3 is TGTGCCAGCAGCCCCTCGGTGCGGGGGGGCGGAGATACGCAGTATTTT.

The rearrangement links TRBV14 to TRBJ2-1; 10 bases agree with TRBD2. The CDR3 is 15 amino acids. Germline V CDR1 and CDR2: SGHDN, FVKESK. With V trimmed by 3 bases and J by 8 bases, 7 bases remained unmatched. DNA of the CDR3: TGTGCCAGCAGCCACCCGGGACTAGCGCGCGATGAGCAGTTCTTC. This translates into CASSHPGLARDEQFF.

The genes are TRBV5-1 and TRBJ2-5; TRBD1 aligns across 9 bases. Germline trimming cut 2 bases from V and 5 bases from J; bases unmatched to any gene: 7. The CDR3 sequence is 15 residues long. Germline V lookup: CDR1 SGHRS, CDR2 YFSETQ. The CDR3 nucleotides are TGCGCCAGCAGCTTCCGGACAGGGGACTTTGAGACCCAGTACTTC. Its protein product is CASSFRTGDFETQYF. The variable domain in full, with the rest retrieved from reference TRBV5-1 and TRBJ2-5, is KAGVTQTPRYLIKTRGQQVTLSCSPISGHRSVSWYQQTPGQGLQFLFEYFSETQRNKGNFPGRFSGRQFSNSRSEMNVSTLELGDSALYLCASSFRTGDFETQYFGPGTRLLVL.

V gene TRBV20-1 combines with J gene TRBJ1-2, with 7 bases lining up with TRBD1. Germline V gene data show CDR1 as DFQATT and CDR2 as SNEGSKA (reference sequence). This CDR3 spans 15 amino acids. Trimming removed 3 bases from V and 1 base from J; junction bases left unmatched: 8. The CDR3 DNA sequence: TGCAGTGCTAGTCCCGTCGGACAGGATAACTATGGCTACACCTTC. Translating gives CSASPVGQDNYGYTF.

V and J are TRBV4-2 and TRBJ2-5; the match to TRBD2 covers 7 bases. The germline V gene has CDR1 LGHNA and CDR2 YNFKEQ. This CDR3 has 13 amino acids. The J segment lost 5 bases and the V segment lost 1 base, leaving 1 base of the junction unmatched. Here the CDR3 reads CASSQVGRETQYF. In DNA, the CDR3 is TGTGCCAGCAGCCAAGTCGGGAGGGAGACCCAGTACTTC.

The V call is TRBV6-6, the J call TRBJ2-1, with TRBD1 identical over 7 bases. The CDR3 contains 13 residues. The germline gives CDR1 MNHNY, CDR2 SVGAGI (reference sequence). Germline trimming cut 8 bases from V and 9 bases from J; bases unmatched to any gene: 10. The CDR3 DNA reads TGTGCCAGCGCCCCAGGGGCAGGGGGTGAGCAGTTCTTC. This codes for CASAPGAGGEQFF.

The genes are TRBV13 and TRBJ1-2, with a possible D match to TRBD1 (6 bases). CDR3 length: 16 residues. CDR1 and CDR2 from the germline V gene are PRHDT and FYEKMQ (reference sequence). V lost 5 bases and J lost 4, with 20 bases in between. As DNA, the CDR3 is TGTGCCAGCAGCACTAGAGGATCTGGGGGCCCCTATGGCTACACCTTC. It is translated as CASSTRGSGGPYGYTF.

The V and J genes are TRBV6-5 and TRBJ2-7; 10 positions agree with TRBD2. Germline CDR1 MNHEY, CDR2 SVGAGI. Trimming removed 6 bases from V and 1 base from J; junction bases left unmatched: 6. The CDR3 has 15 residues. The CDR3 sequence is CASSPPTSGSYEQYF. The CDR3 DNA follows: TGTGCCAGCAGCCCCCCGACTAGCGGGTCCTACGAGCAGTACTTC.

The chain links TRBV7-9 to TRBJ1-2; unclear D gene. The CDR3 covers 15 residues. Germline V lookup: CDR1 SEHNR, CDR2 FQNEAQ (reference sequence). The V end lost 1 base, the J end lost 4 bases, and 13 bases lay between the germline ends. Here the CDR3 DNA reads TGTGCCAGCAGCTTAGGGCTCGGAGGGCTCTATGGCTACACCTTC. It encodes CASSLGLGGLYGYTF. The full variable domain, completed using reference TRBV7-9 and TRBJ1-2, is DTGVSQNPRHKITKRGQNVTFRCDPISEHNRLYWYRQTLGQGPEFLTYFQNEAQLEKSRLLSDRFSAERPKGSFSTLEIQRTEQGDSAMYLCASSLGLGGLYGYTFGSGTRLTVV.

The chain combines TRBV5-1 with TRBJ1-2; D not certain. CDR1 and CDR2 from the germline V gene are SGHRS and YFSETQ. Between the trimmed V and J ends, which lost 0 bases and 6 bases, there was a span of 12 bases. The CDR3 has 14 residues. The CDR3 region is CASSLDRGLDGYTF. CDR3 nucleotide sequence: TGCGCCAGCAGCTTGGATCGGGGTCTCGATGGCTACACCTTC.

The genes are TRBV5-6 and TRBJ1-2, with D perhaps TRBD1 (5 bases). Germline-derived CDR1 and CDR2 are SGHDT and YYEEEE. The CDR3 loop spans 14 amino acids. Trimming removed 6 bases from V and 2 bases from J, with 14 bases in between. The CDR3 loop is CASNRQTINYGYTF. In DNA form, the CDR3 reads TGTGCCAGCAACCGACAGACAATAAACTATGGCTACACCTTC.

The chain uses TRBV9 and TRBJ2-7; TRBD1 aligns across 8 bases. The CDR3 loop spans 14 amino acids. V lost 4 bases and J lost 2; bases outside the gene matches: 5. Germline-derived CDR1 and CDR2 are SGDLS and YYNGEE. The CDR3 loop reads CASSPTTGAYEQYF. CDR3 DNA: TGTGCCAGCAGCCCAACGACAGGGGCCTACGAGCAGTACTTC.